This T cell receptor beta chain was obtained from a study of shared clonotypes between healthy human individuals. Sequenced by immunoSEQ multiplex PCR; TCRdb stores in-frame clones only, minus some. The repertoire holds 550,000 to 750,000 clones, with under 95% as singletons. Study findings and constraints: Researchers found naive subsets generally carried larger estimated richness than memory subsets.

About this clone itself: Its antigen is as yet unknown.

CD45RO-negative CD8 cells positively selected for CCR7 made up the naive population, which excluded terminally differentiated effector memory CD45RA+ cells. This TCR derives from a man aged 25-40 years in good health. The sample was naive CD8+ T cells sorted from blood.

The CDR3 region is CASSFAPIRTTEAFF. CDR3 DNA: TGTGCCAGCAGTTTCGCGCCGATTCGGACCACTGAAGCTTTCTTT. This sequence joins TRBV6-5 and TRBJ1-1; D uncertain. The germline V gene has CDR1 MNHEY and CDR2 SVGAGI. The CDR3 totals 15 residues. V lost 4 bases to trimming and J lost 4 bases, with 16 bases between them.